Shown below are 9 T cell receptor beta chains from a single sample sequenced in a study of cytomegalovirus exposure and HLA in healthy donors (TCRdb year 2017). The library relied on the immunoSEQ multiplex PCR assay. Entries here come from immuneACCESS through TCRdb and include only in-frame sequences with V and J called. Some clones fail to appear in such tables; in the studies checked, an unresolved V gene covers under half of the shortfall, and the cause of the remainder is unknown. Recorded for this sample are 90,000 to 100,000 clones; about 83% of them occurred a single time. Under 4.5% of the sample comes from the top ten. Sequenced: PBMCs. The receptors shown here come from a woman aged 25 to 39 in good health and CMV-seronegative.

This clone has more than one count but fewer than ten. The J gene is TRBJ2-1, the V gene TRBV4-3; D unclear. This CDR3 is built from 14 residues. Trimming pared 4 bases from V and 5 bases from J, leaving 12 bases between. Germline V CDR1 and CDR2: LGHNA, YSLEER. DNA for the CDR3: TGCGCCAGCAGCCCGATGAACGGAGACAATGAGCAGTTCTTC. Translation gives CASSPMNGDNEQFF.

The chain employs TRBV7-2 and TRBJ1-1, with a weak D call TRBD1 (6 bases). Germline V gives CDR1 SGHTA, CDR2 FQGNSA. CDR3 length: 14 amino acids. The V end lost 8 bases, the J end lost 1 base, and 14 bases lay between the germline ends. The CDR3 DNA is TGTGCCAGCTCCTCGGACAGAGCGAACACTGAAGCTTTCTTT. Protein sequence: CASSSDRANTEAFF.

The V gene is TRBV5-6, the J gene TRBJ2-1; 13 positions agree with TRBD2. Trimming cost V 7 bases and J 1 base; bases outside gene matches: 2. Looked up from germline, CDR1 is SGHDT and CDR2 is YYEEEE. The CDR3 covers 15 residues. As DNA, the CDR3 is TGTGCCAGCGGACTAGCGGGAGTTTCCTACAATGAGCAGTTCTTC. This sequence encodes CASGLAGVSYNEQFF.

V and J are TRBV14 and TRBJ1-4, with D tentatively TRBD1 (6 bases). This CDR3 contains 13 residues. V was pared by 8 bases and J by 6 bases, with 13 bases between. Germline CDR1 is SGHDN and CDR2 is FVKESK. CDR3 coding DNA: TGTGCCAGCCGAGAAACAGGGTATGAAAAACTGTTTTTT. Protein sequence: CASRETGYEKLFF.

The chain couples TRBV6-1 to TRBJ1-1; weak D call: TRBD1 (5 bases). This CDR3 has 14 residues. V shed 8 bases and J shed 7 bases, with 20 bases lying between them. Germline V gives CDR1 MNHNS, CDR2 SASEGT. The CDR3 nucleotides are TGTGCCAGCGTCGAACAGGTACTCACGTTTGAAGCTTTCTTT. Residues: CASVEQVLTFEAFF.

This clone was detected once. The chain is built from TRBV4-1 and TRBJ2-7, with TRBD1 matching over 7 bases. This CDR3 is 17 amino acids long. CDR1 is MGHRA, CDR2 YSYEKL, per germline. The V gene end was trimmed by 3 bases and the J gene end by 2 bases; junction bases not matched to a gene: 13. The CDR3 bases are TGCGCCAGCAGCCATAGAGCCACACAGGGGCTGGCCTACGAGCAGTACTTC. Translation gives CASSHRATQGLAYEQYF.

The chain recombines TRBV20-1 with TRBJ2-7, with no clear D. Looked up from germline, CDR1 is DFQATT and CDR2 is SNEGSKA (reference sequence). V was shortened by 5 bases and J by 6 bases, with 8 bases between the two germline ends. This CDR3 is built from 10 residues. CDR3 nucleotides: TGCAGTGCTGGAACTACCGAGCAGTACTTC. Translation: CSAGTTEQYF.

V is TRBV27 and J is TRBJ2-7; 11 bases align to TRBD2. The CDR3 has 13 amino acids. After removal of 7 bases from V and 6 bases from J, the junction contained 5 bases not matched to a gene. Germline assignment: CDR1 MNHEY and CDR2 SMNVEV (reference sequence). This CDR3 is CASKPLAGGEQYF. Written as DNA, the CDR3 is TGTGCCAGCAAGCCGCTAGCGGGGGGCGAGCAGTACTTC.

The chain has TRBV7-9 and TRBJ2-1, with 8 bases fitting TRBD2. CDR3 size: 15 residues. After removal of 1 base from V and 7 bases from J, the junction contained 6 bases not matched to a gene. CDR1 and CDR2 from the germline V gene are SEHNR and FQNEAQ (reference sequence). CDR3 region: CASSLVAGQANEQFF. DNA for the CDR3: TGTGCCAGCAGCTTAGTAGCGGGGCAGGCGAATGAGCAGTTCTTC.